Shown below are 17 T cell receptor beta chains from a single sample sequenced in a study of T cells in Graves' hyperthyroidism and ophthalmopathy. Amplified TCR beta CDR3 regions came from RNA transcripts. An initial round of RT-PCR targeting the TCR CDR3 relied on the HTBI primer set. TCRdb analysed the multiplex PCR reads with MiXCR anew, one entry per CDR3 protein. There are hundreds of thousands of distinct CDR3 sequences in the sample; approximately 14% occur only once, and less than 15% lies in the top ten. Specimen: blood. The receptors here all came from a man aged 18 to 30 with Graves' ophthalmopathy.

At least ten counts were recorded for this clonotype. J is TRBJ2-1 and V is TRBV20-1; 11 bases fit TRBD2. Germline CDR1 DFQATT, CDR2 SNEGSKA (reference sequence). The CDR3 spans 14 residues. V was clipped by 6 bases and J by 6 bases; unmatched bases: 7. CDR3 residues: CSAYSGRGGNEQFF. The CDR3 nucleotides are TGCAGTGCCTATAGCGGGAGGGGGGGCAATGAGCAGTTCTTC.

The table lists this clonotype with many counts. The genes are TRBV18 and TRBJ2-7; 10 nucleotides align to TRBD1. The CDR3 runs 16 residues. The junction had 9 bases not matched to a gene; V was cut back by 5 bases and J by 2 bases. Looked up from germline, CDR1 is KGHSH and CDR2 is LQKENI. The CDR3 coding sequence is TGTGCCAGCTCAGCAGGCGGGACAGGGGACACCTACGAGCAGTACTTC. Its translation: CASSAGGTGDTYEQYF.

There are many counts of this clonotype. V gene TRBV2 combines with J gene TRBJ1-2; 7 bases align to TRBD1. V lost 8 bases to trimming and J lost 5 bases; unmatched junction nucleotides: 8. The CDR3 is 13 residues long. Germline V gives CDR1 SNHLY, CDR2 FYNNEI. For the CDR3, the DNA is TGTGCCAGCTCAACCCAGGGGGGTTATGGCTACACCTTC. This codes for CASSTQGGYGYTF.

Many counts were recorded for this clonotype. This chain connects TRBV20-1 to TRBJ2-7; 8 positions agree with TRBD2. CDR1 is DFQATT and CDR2 is SNEGSKA in the germline V gene (reference sequence). This CDR3 spans 11 amino acids. The CDR3: CSSGSLDEQYF. CDR3 bases: TGCAGCAGCGGGAGTCTTGACGAGCAGTACTTC.

In its sample, this clonotype was seen many times. The chain couples TRBV9 to TRBJ2-3; 16 positions agree with TRBD2. Losses at the gene ends were 3 bases for V and 5 bases for J; bases not matched to a gene: 9. The CDR3 spans 18 residues. In germline, CDR1 is SGDLS, CDR2 YYNGEE. The CDR3 loop is CASSAYWGLAGGIDTQYF. In DNA form, the CDR3 reads TGTGCCAGCAGCGCGTACTGGGGACTAGCGGGAGGGATAGATACGCAGTATTTT.

The table lists this clonotype with many counts. The chain is built from TRBV20-1 and TRBJ2-7, with D perhaps being TRBD1 or TRBD2 (5 bases each). Trimming removed 1 base at V and 2 bases at J, with 9 bases between. Germline V gene lookup returns CDR1 DFQATT and CDR2 SNEGSKA (reference sequence). The CDR3 length is 13 residues. Written as DNA, the CDR3 is TGCAGTGCTAGAGGGGACCGAGCCTACGAGCAGTACTTC. This codes for CSARGDRAYEQYF.

CDR3 protein: CSAETSGGAREQFF. DNA of the CDR3: TGCAGTGCCGAGACTAGCGGGGGGGCAAGGGAGCAGTTCTTC. The gene calls are TRBV20-1 and TRBJ2-1, with 14 positions matching TRBD2. The junction had 8 bases not matched to a gene; V was cut back by 6 bases and J by 10 bases. There are 14 residues in the CDR3. Germline CDR1 reads DFQATT; CDR2 reads SNEGSKA (reference sequence).

V gene TRBV25-1 combines with J gene TRBJ2-7; weak D call: TRBD2 (6 bases). This CDR3 is built from 15 residues. Deletions cut 1 base from V and 3 bases from J, with 13 bases between. Germline assignment: CDR1 MGHDK and CDR2 SYGVNS. CDR3 sequence reads: CASSEWRASGYEQYF. The CDR3 DNA reads as TGTGCCAGCAGTGAATGGAGGGCCTCGGGCTACGAGCAGTACTTC.

CDR3 bases: TGTGCCAGCACGATCCGGCGGGGGTTGTATGGCTACACCTTC. Translated: CASTIRRGLYGYTF. The chain has TRBV6-1 and TRBJ1-2; possibly TRBD1 for D (5 bases). V lost 7 bases and J lost 5, with 17 bases in between. Germline values: CDR1 MNHNS, CDR2 SASEGT. The CDR3 loop spans 14 amino acids.

This clonotype was observed at least ten times. The rearrangement uses TRBV2 and TRBJ2-1, with 8 positions matching TRBD2. V lost 2 bases to trimming and J lost 6 bases; unmatched junction nucleotides: 6. CDR1 is SNHLY, CDR2 FYNNEI, per germline. The CDR3 extends over 15 amino acids. CDR3 region: CASSERGRGGNEQFF. Written as DNA, the CDR3 is TGTGCCAGCAGTGAACGCGGACGGGGGGGCAATGAGCAGTTCTTC.

This clonotype was counted ten times or more. The chain combines TRBV6-9 with TRBJ2-3; unclear D gene. CDR1 MNHGY and CDR2 SVAAGI come from the germline V gene. V was pared by 3 bases and J by 0 bases, with 13 bases between. The CDR3 runs 16 residues. The CDR3 loop is CASSYSYPSSTDTQYF. The CDR3, as DNA: TGTGCCAGCAGTTACTCCTACCCCAGTAGCACAGATACGCAGTATTTT.

The table lists this clonotype with many counts. The V call is TRBV11-3, the J call TRBJ2-5, with D unresolved. The V gene's germline CDR1 is SGHNT and CDR2 YENEEA. CDR3 length: 13 amino acids. V shed 5 bases and J shed 5 bases, with 12 bases lying between them. The CDR3, as DNA: TGTGCCAGCAGCAGGGATAGCCACGAGACCCAGTACTTC. The encoded protein is CASSRDSHETQYF.

There are many counts of this clonotype. V gene TRBV24-1 combines with J gene TRBJ2-1, with D hard to call. V shed 0 bases and J shed 0 bases, with 8 bases lying between them. Germline V gene lookup returns CDR1 KGHDR and CDR2 SFDVKD. The CDR3 loop spans 16 amino acids. CDR3 protein: CATSDLRQSSYNEQFF. The CDR3 DNA is TGTGCCACCAGTGATTTGCGGCAGAGCTCCTACAATGAGCAGTTCTTC.

This clonotype showed up many times. V gene TRBV6-1 combines with J gene TRBJ2-7, with D possibly matching TRBD2 (5 bases). V lost 0 bases to trimming and J lost 2 bases, with 5 bases between them. Germline V lookup: CDR1 MNHNS, CDR2 SASEGT. The CDR3 is made up of 13 amino acids. CDR3 sequence (DNA): TGTGCCAGCAGTGAAGCCGGGACCTACGAGCAGTACTTC. Translated, it gives CASSEAGTYEQYF.

This clonotype was counted ten times or more. The chain uses TRBV30 and TRBJ2-5, with D possibly being TRBD1 (6 bases). V was trimmed by 0 bases and J by 5 bases, leaving 10 bases between them. Germline CDR1 and CDR2: GTSNPN and SVGIG (reference sequence). This CDR3 has 13 amino acids. The CDR3 nucleotides read TGTGCCTGGAGTGTTGGGGGCGTGGAGACCCAGTACTTC. Its protein product is CAWSVGGVETQYF.

The genes are TRBV10-3 and TRBJ1-5, with a weak D call TRBD1 (5 bases). The CDR3 runs 14 residues. CDR1 is ENHRY, CDR2 SYGVKD, per germline. Trimming took 10 bases from V and 6 from J, leaving 19 bases between them. The DNA for the CDR3 is TGTGCCAACTCCAGGCGCCCCGGGGGTCAGCCCCAGCATTTT. Its translation: CANSRRPGGQPQHF.

This clonotype was recorded many times. The V gene is TRBV5-1, the J gene TRBJ2-5, with 7 bases identical to TRBD1. The trim removed 3 bases at V and 7 bases at J, leaving 9 bases unmatched. The CDR3 has 14 residues. The germline V gene encodes CDR1 SGHRS and CDR2 YFSETQ. The CDR3 sequence: CASSSPGQSVTQYF. CDR3 sequence (DNA): TGCGCCAGCAGCTCCCCGGGACAGAGTGTGACCCAGTACTTC.